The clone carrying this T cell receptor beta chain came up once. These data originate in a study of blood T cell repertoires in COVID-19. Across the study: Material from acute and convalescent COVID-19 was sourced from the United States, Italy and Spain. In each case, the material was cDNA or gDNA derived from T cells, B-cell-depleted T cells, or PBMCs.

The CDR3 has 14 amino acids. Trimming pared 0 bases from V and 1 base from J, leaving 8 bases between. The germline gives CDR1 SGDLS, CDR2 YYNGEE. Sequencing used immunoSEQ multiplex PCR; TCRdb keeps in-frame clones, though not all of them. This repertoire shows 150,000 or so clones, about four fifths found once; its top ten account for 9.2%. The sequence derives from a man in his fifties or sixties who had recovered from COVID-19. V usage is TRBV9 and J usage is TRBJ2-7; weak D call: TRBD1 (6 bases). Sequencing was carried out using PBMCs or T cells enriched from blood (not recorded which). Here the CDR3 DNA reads TGTGCCAGCAGCGTAGAACAGGGATCCTACGAGCAGTACTTC. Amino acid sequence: CASSVEQGSYEQYF.